This T cell receptor (beta chain) comes out of a study of human T cells and chemical hapten exposure. Study-level findings and limits: Among TCRs, those above 1 in 1000 frequency were unaffected by DPC sensitization. Expanded TCR counts at PT1 were positively correlated with the patch test score.

Via MiXCR, TCRdb re-called the RACE reads, giving one row per CDR3 protein. This repertoire shows tens of thousands of distinct CDR3 sequences, about 10% found once; its top ten account for 5% to 6.5%. Noted time point: pre-sensitization, week 0. Specified treatment: therapeutic diphenylcyclopropenone sensitization with weekly scalp DPC. Trimming removed 1 base at V and 6 bases at J, with 7 bases between. CDR3 length: 13 residues. This clonotype was seen ten or more times. Its matching antigen is unknown. The starting material was whole blood, obtained in connection with sensitization to the hapten diphenylcyclopropenone (DPC). The origin of this receptor is a man in his thirties or forties with alopecia areata. Some clones in this sample may be carry-over from other donors' samples. The V call is TRBV12-3 or TRBV12-4, the J call TRBJ1-5; D is unclear. The CDR3 DNA reads as TGTGCCAGCAGTTTAGTAGAGGGTCAGCCCCAGCATTTT. The encoded protein is CASSLVEGQPQHF.